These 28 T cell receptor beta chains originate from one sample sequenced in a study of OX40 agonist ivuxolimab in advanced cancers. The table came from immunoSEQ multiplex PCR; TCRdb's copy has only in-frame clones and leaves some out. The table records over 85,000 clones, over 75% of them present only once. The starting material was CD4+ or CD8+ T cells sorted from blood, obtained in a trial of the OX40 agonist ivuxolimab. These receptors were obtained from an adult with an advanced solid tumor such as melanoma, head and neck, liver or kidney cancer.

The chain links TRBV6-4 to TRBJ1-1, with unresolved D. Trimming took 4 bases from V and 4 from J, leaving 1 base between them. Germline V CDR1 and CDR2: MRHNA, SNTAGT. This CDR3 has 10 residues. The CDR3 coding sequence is TGTGCCAGCAGTGGCACTGAAGCTTTCTTT. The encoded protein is CASSGTEAFF.

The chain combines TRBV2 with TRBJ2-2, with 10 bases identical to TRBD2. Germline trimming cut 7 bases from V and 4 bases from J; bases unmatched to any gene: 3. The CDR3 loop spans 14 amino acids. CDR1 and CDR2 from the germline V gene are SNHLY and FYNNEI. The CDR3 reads CASKASGSTGELFF. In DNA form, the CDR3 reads TGTGCCAGCAAAGCTAGCGGGAGCACCGGGGAGCTGTTTTTT.

The CDR3 nucleotides are TGTGCCAGCAGTGCCATAGCCCTTGAGCGGGAGCAATCCTACGAGCAGTACTTC. Residues: CASSAIALEREQSYEQYF. This chain connects TRBV27 to TRBJ2-7, with 8 bases lining up with TRBD2. Germline CDR1 MNHEY, CDR2 SMNVEV (reference sequence). J was trimmed by 1 base and V by 5 bases; bases with no gene match: 16. The CDR3 covers 18 residues.

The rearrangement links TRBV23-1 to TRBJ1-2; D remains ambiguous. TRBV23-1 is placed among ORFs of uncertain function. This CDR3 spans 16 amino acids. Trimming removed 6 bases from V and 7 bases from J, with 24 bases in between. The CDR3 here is CASRSVTPPFLCGYTF. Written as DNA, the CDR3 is TGCGCCAGCAGGTCGGTTACCCCTCCTTTTCTCTGTGGCTACACCTTC.

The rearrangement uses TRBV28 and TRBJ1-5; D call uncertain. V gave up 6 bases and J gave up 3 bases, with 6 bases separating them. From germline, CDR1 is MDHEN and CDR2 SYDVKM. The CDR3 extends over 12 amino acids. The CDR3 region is CASSPPNQPQHF. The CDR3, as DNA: TGTGCCAGCAGCCCCCCCAATCAGCCCCAGCATTTT.

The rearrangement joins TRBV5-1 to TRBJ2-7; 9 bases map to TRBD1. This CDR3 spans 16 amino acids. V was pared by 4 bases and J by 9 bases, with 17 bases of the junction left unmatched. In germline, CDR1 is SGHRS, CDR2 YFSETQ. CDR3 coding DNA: TGCGCCAGCAGCGATCAGGGACAGGGTCACGGGGGCCGGCAGTACTTC. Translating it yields CASSDQGQGHGGRQYF.

For the CDR3, the DNA is TGCGCCAGCCTCCCCTCGGGAGGGTCCCAAGAGACCCAGTACTTC. It is translated as CASLPSGGSQETQYF. The gene calls are TRBV5-1 and TRBJ2-5; 8 bases are shared with TRBD2. The germline gives CDR1 SGHRS, CDR2 YFSETQ. V gave up 7 bases and J gave up 1 base; unmatched junction bases: 9. The CDR3 consists of 15 residues.

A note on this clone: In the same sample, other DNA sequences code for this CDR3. CDR3 DNA sequence: TGTGCCAGCGACAGGGGGCGGGAAGGGGAGACCCAGTACTTC. Encoded protein: CASDRGREGETQYF. The rearrangement joins TRBV2 to TRBJ2-5; the match to TRBD1 covers 10 bases. The CDR3 totals 14 residues. Per the germline V gene, CDR1 is SNHLY and CDR2 is FYNNEI. The V segment lost 8 bases and the J segment 5 bases; nucleotides outside the gene matches: 8.

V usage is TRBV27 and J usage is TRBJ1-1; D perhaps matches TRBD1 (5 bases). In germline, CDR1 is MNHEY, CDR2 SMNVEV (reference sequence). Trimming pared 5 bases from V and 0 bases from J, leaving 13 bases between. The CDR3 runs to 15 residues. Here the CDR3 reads CASSLSGTVNTEAFF. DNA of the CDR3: TGTGCCAGCAGTCTGTCCGGGACGGTGAACACTGAAGCTTTCTTT.

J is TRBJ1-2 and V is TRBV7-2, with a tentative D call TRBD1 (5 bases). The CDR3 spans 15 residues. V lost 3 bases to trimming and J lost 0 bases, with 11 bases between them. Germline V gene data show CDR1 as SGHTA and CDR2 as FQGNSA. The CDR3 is CASSFTGTANYGYTF. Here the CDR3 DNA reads TGTGCCAGCAGCTTTACCGGGACGGCTAACTATGGCTACACCTTC.

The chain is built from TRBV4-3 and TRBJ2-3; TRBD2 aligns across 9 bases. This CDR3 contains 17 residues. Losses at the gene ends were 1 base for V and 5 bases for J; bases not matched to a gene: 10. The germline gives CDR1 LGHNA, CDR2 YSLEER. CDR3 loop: CASSQGVVAGVVDTQYF. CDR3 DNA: TGCGCCAGCAGCCAAGGTGTAGTAGCGGGAGTGGTAGATACGCAGTATTTT.

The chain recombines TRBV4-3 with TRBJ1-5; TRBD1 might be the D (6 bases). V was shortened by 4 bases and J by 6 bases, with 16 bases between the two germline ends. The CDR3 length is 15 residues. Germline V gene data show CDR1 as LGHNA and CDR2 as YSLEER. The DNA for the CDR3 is TGCGCCAGCAGCCCCCGCCACAGGGATGGTCAGCCCCAGCATTTT. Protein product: CASSPRHRDGQPQHF.

The DNA for the CDR3 is TGTGCCAGTACCGAATGGACTAGCGGCCACACCGGGGAGCTGTTTTTT. Amino acids: CASTEWTSGHTGELFF. The chain couples TRBV19 to TRBJ2-2, with 10 bases lining up with TRBD2. V shed 7 bases and J 3 bases; nucleotides not matched to a gene: 8. Germline CDR1 is LNHDA and CDR2 is SQIVND (reference sequence). This CDR3 is built from 16 residues.

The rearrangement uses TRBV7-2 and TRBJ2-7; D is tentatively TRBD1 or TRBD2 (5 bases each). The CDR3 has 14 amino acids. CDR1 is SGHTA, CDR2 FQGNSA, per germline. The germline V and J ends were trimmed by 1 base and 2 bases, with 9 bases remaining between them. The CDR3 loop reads CASSLDGGAYEQYF. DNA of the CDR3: TGTGCCAGCAGCTTAGATGGGGGAGCCTACGAGCAGTACTTC.

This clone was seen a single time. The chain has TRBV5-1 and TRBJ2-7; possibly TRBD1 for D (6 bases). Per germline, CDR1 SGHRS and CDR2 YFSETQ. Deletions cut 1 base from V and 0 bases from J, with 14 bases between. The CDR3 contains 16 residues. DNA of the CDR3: TGCGCCAGCAGCTTGAATTCCCCAGGGGCCTCCTACGAGCAGTACTTC. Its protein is CASSLNSPGASYEQYF. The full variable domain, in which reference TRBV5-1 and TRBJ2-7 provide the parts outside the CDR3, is KAGVTQTPRYLIKTRGQQVTLSCSPISGHRSVSWYQQTPGQGLQFLFEYFSETQRNKGNFPGRFSGRQFSNSRSEMNVSTLELGDSALYLCASSLNSPGASYEQYFGPGTRLTVT.

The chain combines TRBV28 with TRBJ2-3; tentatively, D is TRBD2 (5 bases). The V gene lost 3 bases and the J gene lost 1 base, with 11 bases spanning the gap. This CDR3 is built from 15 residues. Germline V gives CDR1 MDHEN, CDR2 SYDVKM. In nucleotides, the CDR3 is TGTGCCAGCAGTTTCGGCCAGCGGCGCACAGATACGCAGTATTTT. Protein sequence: CASSFGQRRTDTQYF.

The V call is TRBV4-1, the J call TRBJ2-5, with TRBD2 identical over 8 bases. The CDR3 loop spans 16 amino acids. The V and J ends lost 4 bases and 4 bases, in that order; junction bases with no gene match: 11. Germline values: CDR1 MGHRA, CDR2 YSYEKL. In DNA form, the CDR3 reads TGCGCCAGCAGCCGAGTACTAGCGGAAAAGGGAGAGACCCAGTACTTC. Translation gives CASSRVLAEKGETQYF.

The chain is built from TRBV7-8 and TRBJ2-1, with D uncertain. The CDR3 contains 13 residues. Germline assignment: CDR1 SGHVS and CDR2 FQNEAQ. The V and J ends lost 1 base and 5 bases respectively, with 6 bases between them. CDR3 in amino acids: CASSLVNNNEQFF. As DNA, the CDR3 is TGTGCCAGCAGCTTAGTTAATAACAATGAGCAGTTCTTC. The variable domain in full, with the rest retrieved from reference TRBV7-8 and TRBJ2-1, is GAGVSQSPRYKVAKRGQDVALRCDPISGHVSLFWYQQALGQGPEFLTYFQNEAQLDKSGLPSDRFFAERPEGSVSTLKIQRTQQEDSAVYLCASSLVNNNEQFFGPGTRLTVL.

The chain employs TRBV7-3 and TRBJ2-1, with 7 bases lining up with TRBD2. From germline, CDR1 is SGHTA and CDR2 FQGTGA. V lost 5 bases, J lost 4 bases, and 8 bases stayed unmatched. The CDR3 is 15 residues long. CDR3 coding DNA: TGTGCCAGCAGCCCTAGGAGGGAGGGGTACAATGAGCAGTTCTTC. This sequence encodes CASSPRREGYNEQFF.

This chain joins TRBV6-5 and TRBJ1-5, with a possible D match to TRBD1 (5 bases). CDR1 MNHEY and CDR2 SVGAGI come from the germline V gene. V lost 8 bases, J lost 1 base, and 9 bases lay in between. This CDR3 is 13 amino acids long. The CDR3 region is CASGAWSNQPQHF. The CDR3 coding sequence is TGTGCCAGCGGGGCCTGGAGCAATCAGCCCCAGCATTTT.

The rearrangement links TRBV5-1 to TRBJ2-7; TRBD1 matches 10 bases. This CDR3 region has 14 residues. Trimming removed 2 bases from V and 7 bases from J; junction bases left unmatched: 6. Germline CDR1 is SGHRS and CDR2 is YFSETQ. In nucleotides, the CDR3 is TGCGCCAGCAGCTTAGGGACAGGGGATAGGGAGCAGTACTTC. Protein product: CASSLGTGDREQYF.

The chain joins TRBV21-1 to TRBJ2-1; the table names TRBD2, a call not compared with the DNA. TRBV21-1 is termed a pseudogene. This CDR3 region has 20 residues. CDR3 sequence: CASSKGELAGGEGPYNEQFF. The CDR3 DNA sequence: TGTGCCAGCAGCAAAGGTGAGCTAGCGGGAGGGGAGGGACCATACAATGAGCAGTTCTTC.

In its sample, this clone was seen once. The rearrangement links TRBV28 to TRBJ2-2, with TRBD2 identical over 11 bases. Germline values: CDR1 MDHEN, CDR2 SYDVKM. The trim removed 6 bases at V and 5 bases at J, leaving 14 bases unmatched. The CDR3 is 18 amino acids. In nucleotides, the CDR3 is TGTGCCAGCAGACCTACTAGCGGGAGTGGCGTCGGTACCGGGGAGCTGTTTTTT. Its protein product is CASRPTSGSGVGTGELFF.

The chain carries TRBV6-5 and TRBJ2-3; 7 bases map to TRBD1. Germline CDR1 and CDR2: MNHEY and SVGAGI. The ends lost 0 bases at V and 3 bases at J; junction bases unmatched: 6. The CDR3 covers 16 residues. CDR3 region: CASSYSGTANTDTQYF. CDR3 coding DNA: TGTGCCAGCAGTTACTCTGGGACAGCTAATACAGATACGCAGTATTTT.

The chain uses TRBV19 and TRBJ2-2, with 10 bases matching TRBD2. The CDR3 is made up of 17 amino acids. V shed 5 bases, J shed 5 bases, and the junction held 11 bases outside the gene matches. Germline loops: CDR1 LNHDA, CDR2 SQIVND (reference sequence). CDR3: CASSSSSLSGRTGELFF. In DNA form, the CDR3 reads TGTGCCAGTAGTTCCTCTAGCCTTAGCGGGAGGACCGGGGAGCTGTTTTTT.

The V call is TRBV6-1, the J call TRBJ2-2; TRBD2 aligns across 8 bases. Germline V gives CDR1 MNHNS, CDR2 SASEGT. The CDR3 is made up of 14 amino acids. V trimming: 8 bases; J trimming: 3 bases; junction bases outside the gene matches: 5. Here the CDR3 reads CASGREVYTGELFF. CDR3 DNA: TGTGCCAGCGGGCGGGAGGTTTACACCGGGGAGCTGTTTTTT.

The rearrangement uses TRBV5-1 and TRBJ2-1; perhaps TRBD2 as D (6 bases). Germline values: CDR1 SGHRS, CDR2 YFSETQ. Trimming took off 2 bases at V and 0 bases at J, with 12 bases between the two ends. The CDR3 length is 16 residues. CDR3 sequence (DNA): TGCGCCAGCAGCTTTGGAGGGGCGAGCTCCTACAATGAGCAGTTCTTC. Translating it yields CASSFGGASSYNEQFF.

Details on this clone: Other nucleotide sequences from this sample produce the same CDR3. The CDR3 DNA is TGTGCCACTCGACAGGGCTCTGGAAACACCATATATTTT. This gives the protein CATRQGSGNTIYF. The chain is built from TRBV28 and TRBJ1-3; 7 bases match TRBD1. The CDR3 spans 13 residues. V lost 10 bases to trimming and J lost 0 bases; unmatched junction nucleotides: 3. The germline V gene has CDR1 MDHEN and CDR2 SYDVKM.